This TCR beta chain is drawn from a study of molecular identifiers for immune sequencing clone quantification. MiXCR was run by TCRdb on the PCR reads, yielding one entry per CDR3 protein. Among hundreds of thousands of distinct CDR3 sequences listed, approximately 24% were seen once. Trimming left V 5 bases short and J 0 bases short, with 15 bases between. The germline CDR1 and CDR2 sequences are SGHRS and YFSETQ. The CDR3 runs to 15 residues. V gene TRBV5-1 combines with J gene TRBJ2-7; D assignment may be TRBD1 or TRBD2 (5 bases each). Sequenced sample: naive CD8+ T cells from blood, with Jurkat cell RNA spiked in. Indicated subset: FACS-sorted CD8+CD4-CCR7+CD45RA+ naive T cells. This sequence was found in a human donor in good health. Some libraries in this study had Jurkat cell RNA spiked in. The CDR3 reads CASRLRDGSSYEQYF. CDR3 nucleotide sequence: TGCGCCAGCAGACTCCGGGACGGAAGCTCCTACGAGCAGTACTTC. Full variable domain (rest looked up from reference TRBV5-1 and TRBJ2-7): KAGVTQTPRYLIKTRGQQVTLSCSPISGHRSVSWYQQTPGQGLQFLFEYFSETQRNKGNFPGRFSGRQFSNSRSEMNVSTLELGDSALYLCASRLRDGSSYEQYFGPGTRLTVT.